This T cell receptor beta chain was documented in a study of T cells in women clearing cervical HPV infection. Study at large: Cases' blood sampling followed lesion detection by median about 150 days (90 to 200).

Study results and caveats: Richness differences could reflect unmeasured T-cell content per sample.

Assay used: immunoSEQ multiplex PCR; TCRdb lists only in-frame clones, some missing. Its table records around 39,000 clones. Regarding this clone: Its antigen is unknown. The read terminates 3 residues ahead of where the CDR3 ends, so the germline J gene completes it.

The CDR3 loop spans 15 amino acids. Germline loops: CDR1 ENHRY, CDR2 SYGVKD. The germline V and J ends were trimmed by 3 bases and 11 bases, with 17 bases remaining between them. The source is a woman between 18 and 70 years old with a cervical HPV16 infection that either progressed to CIN3+ or cleared (not recorded which). Source material: blood buffy coat. This sequence joins TRBV10-3 and TRBJ1-6; D might be TRBD1 (6 bases). CDR3 residues: CAISETRDTAAPLHF. The part of the CDR3 DNA that was read is TGTGCCATCAGTGAAACCCGGGACACGGCGGCACCC.